Shown below are 21 T cell receptor beta chains from a single sample sequenced in a study of OX40 agonist ivuxolimab in advanced cancers. Generated by immunoSEQ multiplex PCR, the TCRdb table keeps only in-frame clones and is missing some. The table has roughly 58,000 clones, 93% seen once. The sample here was CD4+ or CD8+ T cells sorted from blood, taken in a trial of the OX40 agonist ivuxolimab. These receptors were collected from an adult with an advanced solid tumor such as melanoma, head and neck, liver or kidney cancer.

The genes are TRBV28 and TRBJ2-1; no clear D gene. Germline CDR1 reads MDHEN; CDR2 reads SYDVKM. The CDR3 sequence is 14 residues long. V lost 5 bases to trimming and J lost 2 bases, with 10 bases between them. The CDR3 protein is CASSLRLAYNEQFF. The CDR3, as DNA: TGTGCCAGCAGTCTCCGGCTGGCCTACAATGAGCAGTTCTTC.

This sequence joins TRBV7-6 and TRBJ1-2; TRBD1 agrees at 10 bases. The CDR3 runs to 14 residues. The V and J ends lost 4 bases and 8 bases, in that order; junction bases with no gene match: 7. Germline CDR1 reads SGHVS; CDR2 reads FNYEAQ. In DNA form, the CDR3 reads TGTGCCAGCAGCTCTCGACAGGGGGCAAAGGGCTACACCTTC. This translates into CASSSRQGAKGYTF.

This chain connects TRBV5-3 to TRBJ2-7; D may be TRBD1 (6 bases). TRBV5-3 is marked as an open reading frame, function uncertain. The CDR3 length is 20 residues. The V end was cut by 3 bases, the J end by 3 bases, with 31 bases between. Here the CDR3 reads CARSSGTLDPLAPQYYEQYF. CDR3 sequence (DNA): TGTGCCAGAAGCTCCGGGACACTCGACCCCCTTGCTCCGCAGTACTACGAGCAGTACTTC.

In regard to this clone: The same CDR3 can be traced to other DNA sequences in this sample. V gene TRBV11-2 combines with J gene TRBJ1-1; D is uncertain. The V end was cut by 1 base, the J end by 11 bases, with 14 bases between. Germline V gene data show CDR1 as SGHAT and CDR2 as FQNNGV. This CDR3 has 13 residues. CDR3 sequence: CASSLGLGIEAFF. The CDR3 nucleotides are TGTGCCAGCAGCTTAGGACTCGGGATCGAGGCTTTCTTT.

The CDR3 DNA follows: TGTGCCATCAGTCTTGCACTAGCGGGGTCAGGCAATGAGCAGTTCTTC. Protein product: CAISLALAGSGNEQFF. V usage is TRBV10-3 and J usage is TRBJ2-1; 10 nucleotides agree with TRBD2. Germline assignment: CDR1 ENHRY and CDR2 SYGVKD. V was pared by 5 bases and J by 6 bases, with 10 bases of the junction left unmatched. This CDR3 spans 16 amino acids.

The rearrangement links TRBV9 to TRBJ2-5; D gene ambiguous. This CDR3 comprises 13 residues. Germline assignment: CDR1 SGDLS and CDR2 YYNGEE. The ends were cut back, 3 bases at V and 4 bases at J, with 10 bases in the middle. The CDR3 sequence: CASSGDRRETQYF. The CDR3 DNA reads TGTGCCAGCAGCGGTGATCGGCGAGAGACCCAGTACTTC.

This chain links TRBV27 with TRBJ2-3, with a possible D match to TRBD1 (5 bases). CDR3 length: 13 residues. V was clipped by 5 bases and J by 1 base, with 7 bases between them. The germline V gene encodes CDR1 MNHEY and CDR2 SMNVEV (reference sequence). The CDR3 spells CASSLGGTDTQYF. DNA of the CDR3: TGTGCCAGCAGTCTAGGGGGCACAGATACGCAGTATTTT.

The chain combines TRBV18 with TRBJ2-2; 14 positions agree with TRBD2. CDR3 size: 17 residues. After removal of 3 bases from V and 2 bases from J, the junction contained 2 bases not matched to a gene. Germline-derived CDR1 and CDR2 are KGHSH and LQKENI. CDR3 DNA: TGTGCCAGCTCACCCGGACTAGCGGGAGGTAACACCGGGGAGCTGTTTTTT. Its translation is CASSPGLAGGNTGELFF.

This clone was seen only once. The CDR3 here is CASSYSVREDSDTQYF. The CDR3 nucleotides are TGTGCCAGCAGTTACTCAGTGCGGGAGGACTCAGATACGCAGTATTTT. V gene TRBV6-5 combines with J gene TRBJ2-3; 8 nucleotides agree with TRBD2. The germline CDR1 and CDR2 sequences are MNHEY and SVGAGI. This CDR3 region has 16 residues. The trim removed 0 bases at V and 4 bases at J, leaving 6 bases unmatched.

V gene TRBV11-2 combines with J gene TRBJ2-6; no definite D call. The CDR3 spans 15 residues. Trimming took 3 bases from V and 0 from J, leaving 6 bases between them. In germline, CDR1 is SGHAT, CDR2 FQNNGV. CDR3 coding DNA: TGTGCCAGCAGCTTCTCACCCTCTGGGGCCAACGTCCTGACTTTC. Its translation: CASSFSPSGANVLTF.

The chain recombines TRBV28 with TRBJ1-3; D is unclear. CDR3 length equals 19 residues. Trimming cost V 1 base and J 2 bases, with 21 bases left between them. Germline assignment: CDR1 MDHEN and CDR2 SYDVKM. The CDR3 DNA reads TGTGCCAGCAGTTTATTTGCCAGCGTTCGAAAGGGCGCTGGAAACACCATATATTTT. It encodes CASSLFASVRKGAGNTIYF.

V and J are TRBV5-8 and TRBJ2-1; D remains ambiguous. The CDR3 contains 13 residues. Trimming shortened V by 0 bases and J by 4 bases, and 5 bases separated the two germline ends. The germline V gene encodes CDR1 SGHTS and CDR2 YDEGEE. The CDR3 reads CASSLVSYNEQFF. The CDR3 DNA sequence: TGTGCCAGCAGCTTGGTTAGTTACAATGAGCAGTTCTTC.

CDR3 amino acids: CASSRKDVATNEKLFF. CDR3 coding DNA: TGTGCCAGCAGCCGGAAGGACGTTGCAACTAATGAAAAACTGTTTTTT. V and J are TRBV14 and TRBJ1-4; the D is unclear. Germline V gene sequence: CDR1 SGHDN, CDR2 FVKESK. V lost 4 bases to trimming and J lost 0 bases, with 12 bases between them. This CDR3 has 16 amino acids.

The chain has TRBV19 and TRBJ2-7; D might be TRBD1 (6 bases). CDR1 and CDR2 from the germline V gene are LNHDA and SQIVND (reference sequence). CDR3 length: 12 residues. With 5 bases removed from V and 1 base from J, the gap between germline ends came to 6 bases. CDR3 DNA sequence: TGTGCCAGTAGTGGACAGTCCTACGAGCAGTACTTC. As protein: CASSGQSYEQYF.

This chain links TRBV7-3 with TRBJ2-1; 9 nucleotides match TRBD2. The germline V gene has CDR1 SGHTA and CDR2 FQGTGA. The CDR3 consists of 15 residues. After removal of 5 bases from V and 4 bases from J, the junction contained 6 bases not matched to a gene. This chain's CDR3 is CASSPLAGSYNEQFF. The DNA for the CDR3 is TGTGCCAGCAGCCCTCTAGCGGGAAGTTACAATGAGCAGTTCTTC. Full variable domain (remainder filled in from reference TRBV7-3 and TRBJ2-1): GAGVSQTPSNKVTEKGKYVELRCDPISGHTALYWYRQSLGQGPEFLIYFQGTGAADDSGLPNDRFFAVRPEGSVSTLKIQRTERGDSAVYLCASSPLAGSYNEQFFGPGTRLTVL.

The chain recombines TRBV4-1 with TRBJ2-2; TRBD1 is a possible D gene (5 bases). The CDR3 sequence is 14 residues long. V lost 4 bases and J lost 9, with 15 bases in between. From germline, CDR1 is MGHRA and CDR2 YSYEKL. DNA of the CDR3: TGCGCCAGCAGCCTCCTAGAAGGGGTAAGGGAGCTGTTTTTT. Amino acids: CASSLLEGVRELFF.

The chain joins TRBV5-5 to TRBJ2-2; 9 nucleotides agree with TRBD1. The CDR3 is made up of 17 amino acids. The J segment lost 5 bases and the V segment lost 4 bases, leaving 12 bases of the junction unmatched. Germline CDR1 is SGHKS and CDR2 is YYEKEE (reference sequence). This CDR3 is CASSRPQGAEGTGELFF. CDR3 in DNA: TGTGCCAGCAGCCGCCCACAGGGGGCTGAAGGGACCGGGGAGCTGTTTTTT.

The gene calls are TRBV13 and TRBJ1-1; D gene uncertain. The length of the CDR3 is 14 residues. Germline assignment: CDR1 PRHDT and CDR2 FYEKMQ (reference sequence). V shed 8 bases and J shed 5 bases, with 18 bases lying between them. This chain's CDR3 is CASLGEGRRTEAFF. CDR3 coding DNA: TGTGCCAGCTTGGGTGAAGGGAGGCGGACTGAAGCTTTCTTT.

This clone was seen once. This chain connects TRBV5-6 to TRBJ2-5; D is perhaps TRBD2 (5 bases). From germline, CDR1 is SGHDT and CDR2 YYEEEE. Trimming shortened V by 2 bases and J by 11 bases, and 10 bases separated the two germline ends. CDR3 length equals 11 residues. The CDR3 nucleotides are TGTGCCAGCAGCTTCAGTGGGGAGCAGTACTTC. Amino acid sequence: CASSFSGEQYF. The full variable domain, completed using reference TRBV5-6 and TRBJ2-5, is DAGVTQSPTHLIKTRGQQVTLRCSPKSGHDTVSWYQQALGQGPQFIFQYYEEEERQRGNFPDRFSGHQFPNYSSELNVNALLLGDSALYLCASSFSGEQYFGPGTRLLVL.

The chain links TRBV4-1 to TRBJ2-2; tentatively, D is TRBD2 (6 bases). The CDR3 is 18 residues long. From germline, CDR1 is MGHRA and CDR2 YSYEKL. V lost 0 bases, J lost 1 base, and 15 bases lay in between. CDR3 nucleotide sequence: TGCGCCAGCAGCCAAGATAATCAGCGGGTTATGAACACCGGGGAGCTGTTTTTT. This translates into CASSQDNQRVMNTGELFF.

The chain carries TRBV6-5 and TRBJ2-2; D possibly corresponds to TRBD1 (6 bases). V was clipped by 4 bases and J by 2 bases, with 11 bases between them. Germline V gene data show CDR1 as MNHEY and CDR2 as SVGAGI. The CDR3 spans 15 residues. DNA for the CDR3: TGTGCCAGCAGTTCCGGGACAACTAACACCGGGGAGCTGTTTTTT. This translates into CASSSGTTNTGELFF.